The clone carrying this T cell receptor (beta chain) was counted a few times. Its antigen is currently unknown. One end of the junction is discordant with germline, which a read error may explain. From germline, CDR1 is LNHNV and CDR2 YYDKDF (reference sequence). This CDR3 has 16 residues. This record belongs to a study of cytomegalovirus exposure and HLA in healthy donors. Study findings and constraints: Association of a missense DCLRE1C variant with TCR beta V- and J-gene trimming was reported in a later analysis.

The primer mix had 60 Vbeta and 13 Jbeta primers. Produced via immunoSEQ multiplex PCR; TCRdb's table is partial and in-frame only. The sample records 70,000 to 95,000 clones, about three fifths being singletons. Specimen: PBMCs. This clonotype was sampled from a woman in her thirties in good health and CMV-seropositive. The V and J genes are TRBV15 and TRBJ2-2; D may be TRBD2 (5 bases). The CDR3 DNA is TGTGCCACCAGCAGAGATTGGCGAGGGAACACCGGGGAGCCGTTTTTT. This translates into CATSRDWRGNTGEPFF.